This T cell receptor beta chain stems from a study of T cells in Graves' hyperthyroidism and ophthalmopathy. PBMCs stemmed from approximately 10 ml fresh peripheral blood. CDR1 and CDR2 from the germline V gene are SGHRS and YFSETQ. CDR3 length: 13 residues. Study-level findings and limits: A median around 6.4 months before onset, the model predicted ophthalmopathy. In the analysis, a 13 V-J model separated ophthalmopathy from stable hyperthyroidism.

Amplified TCR beta CDR3 regions came from RNA transcripts. The HTBI primer set served for first-round RT-PCR of the TCR CDR3. TCRdb processed the multiplex PCR reads anew with MiXCR; each CDR3 protein has one entry. The top ten hold around 19% of the sample, which has approximately 610,000 distinct CDR3 sequences, around 17% seen once. In its sample, this clonotype was seen a few times. Its antigen is not identified. An end of the junction differs from the germline gene, which may be a read error. This chain links TRBV5-1 with TRBJ2-5, with D unresolved. The sequence was collected from a woman under 30 with Graves' hyperthyroidism. The sequenced sample was blood. CDR3 in amino acids: CASSLNGQGTQYF. In nucleotides, the CDR3 is TGCGCCAGCAGCTTGAACGGTCAAGGGACCCAGTACTTC.